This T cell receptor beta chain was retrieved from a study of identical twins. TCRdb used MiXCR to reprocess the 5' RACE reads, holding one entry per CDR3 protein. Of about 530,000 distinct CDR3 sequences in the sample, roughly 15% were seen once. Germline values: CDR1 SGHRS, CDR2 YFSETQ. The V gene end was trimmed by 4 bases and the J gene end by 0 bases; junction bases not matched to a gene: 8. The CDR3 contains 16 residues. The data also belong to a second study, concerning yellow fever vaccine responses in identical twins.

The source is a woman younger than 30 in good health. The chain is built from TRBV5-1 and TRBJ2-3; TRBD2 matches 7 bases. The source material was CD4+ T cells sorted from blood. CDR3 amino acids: CASSPVRGGSTDTQYF. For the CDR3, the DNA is TGCGCCAGCAGCCCCGTCCGGGGAGGGAGCACAGATACGCAGTATTTT.